This entry describes one T cell receptor beta chain. Mismatch with germline at one junction end may stem from a read error. This specimen includes other DNA sequences encoding the same CDR3. Produced via immunoSEQ multiplex PCR; TCRdb's table is partial and in-frame only. The table lists fewer than 95,000 clones, approximately 93% of them singletons. This record belongs to a study of Tregs in tolerant kidney transplant recipients. Related graft donors supplied nonmyeloablative bone marrow transplants, and mixed chimerism was transient. CDR3 length: 15 residues. CDR1 is SGHNT, CDR2 YYREEE, per germline (reference sequence).

The sequencing here drew on CD4+ T cells from blood (PBMCs), taken 12 months after the transplant. The chain has TRBV5-4 and TRBJ1-6; TRBD1 matches 7 bases. The TCR was taken from a human patient who received a combined kidney and bone marrow transplant. Part of the T cells may come from the graft donor. The chain's CDR3 is CASNKGTDDNSPLHF. The DNA of the CDR3 is TGTGCCAGCAACAAAGGGACAGACGATAATTCCCCCCTCCACTTT.